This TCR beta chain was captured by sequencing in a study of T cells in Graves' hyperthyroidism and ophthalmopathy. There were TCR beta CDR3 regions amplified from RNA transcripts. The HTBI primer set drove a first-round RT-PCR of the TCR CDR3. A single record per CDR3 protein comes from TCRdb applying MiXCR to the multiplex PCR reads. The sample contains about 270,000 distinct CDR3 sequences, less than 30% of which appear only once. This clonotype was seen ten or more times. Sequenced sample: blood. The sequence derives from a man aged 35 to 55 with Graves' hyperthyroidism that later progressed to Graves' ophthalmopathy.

CDR3 loop: CASSLEGTYGYTF. The CDR3 coding sequence is TGTGCCAGCAGCTTAGAGGGTACCTATGGCTACACCTTC. The chain has TRBV7-9 and TRBJ1-2; D gene uncertain. Germline CDR1 and CDR2: SEHNR and FQNEAQ (reference sequence). The CDR3 extends over 13 amino acids. V lost 1 base and J lost 4, with 7 bases in between.